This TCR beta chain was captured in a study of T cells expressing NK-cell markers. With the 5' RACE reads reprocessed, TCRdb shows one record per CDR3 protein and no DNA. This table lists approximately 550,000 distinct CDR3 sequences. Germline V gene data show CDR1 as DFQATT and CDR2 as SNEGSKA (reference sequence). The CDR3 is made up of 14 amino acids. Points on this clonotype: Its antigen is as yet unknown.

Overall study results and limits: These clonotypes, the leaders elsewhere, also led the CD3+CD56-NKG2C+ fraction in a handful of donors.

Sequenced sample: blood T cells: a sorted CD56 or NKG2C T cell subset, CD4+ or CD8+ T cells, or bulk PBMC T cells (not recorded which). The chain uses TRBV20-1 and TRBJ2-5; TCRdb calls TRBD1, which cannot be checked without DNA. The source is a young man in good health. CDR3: CSAMDRGVQETQYF.